Presented here are 5 T cell receptor beta chains from one specimen sequenced in a study of Graves' ophthalmopathy and Graves' hyperthyroidism. RNA transcripts provided the template for amplifying TCR beta CDR3 regions. A first-round RT-PCR used HTBI primers, followed by a second-round multiplex PCR. Each CDR3 protein is one row after TCRdb ran MiXCR on the multiplex PCR reads. Of roughly 1.1 million distinct CDR3 sequences listed, less than 45% were seen once; the top ten hold 11%. The sequencing sample was made of peripheral blood or thyroid tissue (not recorded which). The receptors derive from an adult man with Graves' hyperthyroidism.

At least ten counts were recorded for this clonotype. V is TRBV20-1 and J is TRBJ1-1, with D unclear. V lost 0 bases and J 1 base, leaving 15 bases between the germline ends. The CDR3 is 16 amino acids. Germline values: CDR1 DFQATT, CDR2 SNEGSKA (reference sequence). CDR3 residues: CSARDLGPHRNTEAFF. The CDR3 DNA is TGCAGTGCTAGAGATCTAGGGCCCCATCGGAACACTGAAGCTTTCTTT.

The chain employs TRBV7-2 and TRBJ2-3; no definite D call. Trimming shortened V by 1 base and J by 1 base, and 9 bases separated the two germline ends. CDR1 is SGHTA and CDR2 is FQGNSA in the germline V gene. CDR3 length: 15 residues. In nucleotides, the CDR3 is TGTGCCAGCAGCTTAGTTGGGTGGGGCACAGATACGCAGTATTTT. Encoded protein: CASSLVGWGTDTQYF. Full variable domain (remainder filled in from reference TRBV7-2 and TRBJ2-3): GAGVSQSPSNKVTEKGKDVELRCDPISGHTALYWYRQSLGQGLEFLIYFQGNSAPDKSGLPSDRFSAERTGGSVSTLTIQRTQQEDSAVYLCASSLVGWGTDTQYFGPGTRLTVL.

This clonotype was picked up many times. This sequence joins TRBV9 and TRBJ1-6; D is uncertain. Germline V CDR1 and CDR2: SGDLS, YYNGEE. Trimming left V 9 bases short and J 9 bases short, with 19 bases between. The CDR3 extends over 14 amino acids. This chain's CDR3 is CATSVGKVGSPLHF. The CDR3 DNA follows: TGTGCCACCTCGGTCGGGAAAGTTGGTTCACCCCTCCACTTT.

CDR3 loop: CAIRTGNYEQYF. The CDR3 nucleotides are TGTGCCATAAGGACAGGGAACTACGAGCAGTACTTC. The J gene is TRBJ2-7, the V gene TRBV10-3; TRBD1 agrees at 8 bases. The germline gives CDR1 ENHRY, CDR2 SYGVKD. The CDR3 has 12 amino acids. Trimming took 9 bases from V and 3 from J; bases not matched to a gene: 4.

This clonotype has only a few counts. The genes are TRBV5-5 and TRBJ2-5, with 10 bases fitting TRBD1. Losses at the gene ends were 3 bases for V and 5 bases for J; bases not matched to a gene: 7. CDR1 is SGHKS and CDR2 is YYEKEE in the germline V gene (reference sequence). The CDR3 runs 15 residues. The CDR3 nucleotides are TGTGCCAGCAGCTCAGACAGGGGGCTTTTGGAGACCCAGTACTTC. Translation gives CASSSDRGLLETQYF.